A selection of T cell receptor beta chains follows, all from one sample in a study of cytomegalovirus exposure and HLA in healthy donors. Clones were sequenced by immunoSEQ multiplex PCR, and TCRdb holds only the in-frame ones, with some missing. The sample carries 100,000 to 150,000 clones, about 86% recorded once. The sequencing sample was made of PBMCs. The receptors here all came from a woman in her twenties or thirties in good health and CMV-seronegative. CDR3s include the opening cysteine and the closing phenylalanine or tryptophan. Expanded clones get a size class; other rows say once, few or many, or leave the size out.

v_gene | abundance | CDR3aa
TRBV5-6 | - | CASSLAAGGRETQYF
TRBV11-2 | - | CASSYQASGESTDTQYF
TRBV11-2 | - | CASSFPGAFVNEQFF
TRBV5-5 | - | CASSFSGYEQYF
TRBV11-2 | - | CASSLVAGTGGVAAQYF
TRBV7-3 | - | CASSPGQTEADTQYF
TRBV5-5 | - | CASSLVRHSGNTIYF
TRBV7-9 | few | CASSLLNEQFF
TRBV7-9 | - | CASDRSGNTIYF
TRBV9 | - | CASSAGTSGGGDTQYF
TRBV19 | - | CASSIEPSGGPYRYNEQFF
TRBV10-2 | - | CASSGRRRGAVSGYTF
TRBV11-2 | - | CASSPSASDEQFF
TRBV10-3 | few | CAISRAGATSPLHF
TRBV10-3 | - | CAISESNRGTYGYTF
TRBV7-2 | once | CASSPGLAGDSSYEQYF
TRBV7-6 | - | CASSPGTGAYEQYF
TRBV10-3 | - | CAIRRQALNTEAFF
TRBV18 | - | CASSPLAGDTQYF
TRBV19 | - | CASSMTALGTNEKLFF
TRBV1 | - | CTSSQDGQGARKICYQPQHF
TRBV7-6 | once | CASSSPAGAISYEQYF
TRBV5-1 | - | CASSLVTGPEQNIQYF
TRBV30 | once | CAWSERGKDGELFF
TRBV30 | - | CAWGDRGLTDTQYF
TRBV2 | - | CASRETGLGNQPQHF
TRBV10-3 | - | CAISSGQGSYEQYF
TRBV9 | - | CANLGGGCQDTQYF
TRBV28 | - | CASSLETEQYF
TRBV5-6 | - | CASSLARGAFDNEQFF
TRBV28 | - | CASSLQGSTDTQYF
TRBV4-3 | - | CASSQEMSGEEQYF
TRBV28 | - | CASSLMGTGNYGYTF
TRBV4-1 | - | CASSPAGTGAVLTF
TRBV6-1 | - | CASRRDSDVGPQHF
TRBV7-2 | - | CASSSQFDTEAFF
TRBV7-9 | medium-sized | CASSLAGTQAFF
TRBV28 | - | CASSLETGTSGGLSTDTQYF
TRBV7-9 | - | CASSYSGTSGYNEQFF
TRBV28 | - | CASSHRHNQPQHF
TRBV4-3 | few | CASSVQGYEQFF
TRBV10-3 | - | CAISESLAGGPVDEQYF
TRBV29-1 | - | CSVEEGLSTDTQYF